This T cell receptor beta chain was obtained from a study of blood T cell repertoires in COVID-19. About the research overall: Spain, Italy and the United States supplied samples that represented acute and convalescent COVID-19.

Study processing details: How many nucleated cells were present was estimated from reference gene primer amplification. Libraries were prepared by immunoSEQ multiplex PCR; TCRdb keeps only in-frame clonotypes and omits some of them. V and J calls plus clone size are reproduced from that table; the DNA served to infer D and trimming. The sample includes 25,000 to 30,000 clones, roughly nine tenths seen only once; the top ten take roughly 9.8%. Germline-derived CDR1 and CDR2 are SGHRS and YFSETQ. V lost 1 base, J lost 4 bases, and 15 bases lay in between. The CDR3 contains 15 residues. This receptor was obtained from a human donor in a cohort sampled during active COVID-19. The sequencing sample was made of peripheral blood. The chain is built from TRBV5-1 and TRBJ2-7, with TRBD2 as a possible D gene (6 bases). The CDR3 loop is CASSLFGGVGYEQYF. In nucleotides, the CDR3 is TGCGCCAGCAGCTTGTTTGGCGGGGTTGGGTACGAGCAGTACTTC.